These T cell receptor beta chains were read from a single sample in a study of blood T cell repertoires in COVID-19. The data were produced by immunoSEQ multiplex PCR, yet TCRdb's version contains in-frame clones alone and is incomplete. The sample has about 440,000 clones, 75% to 90% seen once. What was sequenced was peripheral blood. These TCRs come from a woman aged 25 to 39 with acute or convalescent COVID-19. Each CDR3 is given with its conserved first and last residue. D genes are given only for firm matches. Rows may omit the clone size; those that give it use once, few, many or a size class.

D gene	V gene	J gene	clone size	CDR3 protein	CDR3 DNA
-	TRBV2	TRBJ2-5	-	CASNSRTTKAGETQYF	TGTGCCAGCAATTCAAGGACTACCAAAGCAGGCGAGACCCAGTACTTC
TRBD2	TRBV28	TRBJ2-3	-	CASSLLAVIRDTQYF	TGTGCCAGCAGTCTTCTAGCGGTAATTAGGGATACGCAGTATTTT
-	TRBV18	TRBJ2-3	-	CASSPTWVGTDTQYF	TGTGCCAGCTCACCGACTTGGGTCGGCACAGATACGCAGTATTTT
-	TRBV11-2	TRBJ2-7	-	CASSSSGQDSPRYEQYF	TGTGCCAGCAGCTCTTCAGGGCAGGATTCCCCTCGCTACGAGCAGTACTTC
-	TRBV27	TRBJ1-4	-	CASSLLGRSNEKLFF	TGTGCCAGCAGTTTATTGGGCCGAAGTAATGAAAAACTGTTTTTT
TRBD2	TRBV5-1	TRBJ2-5	-	CASSHGGSGETQYF	TGCGCCAGCAGCCACGGGGGGAGCGGGGAGACCCAGTACTTC
-	TRBV6-5	TRBJ1-5	-	CASSRMTPAQPQHF	TGTGCCAGCAGTCGAATGACACCGGCCCAGCCCCAGCATTTT
TRBD1	TRBV6-5	TRBJ1-2	-	CASRGTGSYGYTF	TGTGCCAGCAGGGGGACAGGGTCCTATGGCTACACCTTC
TRBD2	TRBV5-1	TRBJ2-2	-	CASSPGTSVNTGELFF	TGCGCCAGCAGCCCCGGGACTAGCGTAAACACCGGGGAGCTGTTTTTT
TRBD1	TRBV9	TRBJ1-2	-	CASSPGTGDRNYGYTF	TGTGCCAGCAGCCCCGGGACAGGGGACCGCAACTATGGCTACACCTTC
-	TRBV12-3/TRBV12-4	TRBJ1-2	-	CASSFSRLYGYTF	TGTGCCAGCAGTTTCTCGAGGCTCTATGGCTACACCTTC
-	TRBV9	TRBJ2-1	-	CASSVGETPFSNEQFF	TGTGCCAGCAGCGTAGGAGAGACTCCATTTTCGAATGAGCAGTTCTTC
TRBD1	TRBV27	TRBJ1-2	-	CASSFKGARGYTF	TGTGCCAGCAGTTTCAAGGGGGCACGTGGCTACACCTTC
-	TRBV6-5	TRBJ2-3	-	CATRSQGSSTDTQYF	TGTGCCACCCGATCACAGGGATCTAGCACGGATACGCAGTATTTT
TRBD1	TRBV7-9	TRBJ1-1	-	CASSLGQGATEAFF	TGTGCCAGCAGCTTAGGACAGGGGGCCACTGAAGCTTTCTTT
-	TRBV9	TRBJ2-3	once	CASSVAPGGTDTQYF	TGTGCCAGCAGCGTAGCCCCAGGGGGCACAGATACGCAGTATTTT
TRBD1	TRBV3-1/TRBV3-2	TRBJ2-6	-	CASSQDLGTGRGRANVLTF	TGTGCCAGCAGCCAAGATCTGGGGACAGGGAGAGGTAGGGCCAACGTCCTGACTTTC
-	TRBV5-8	TRBJ1-1	-	CASSLAGIGGEDTEAFF	TGTGCCAGCAGCTTGGCGGGGATTGGGGGGGAGGACACTGAAGCTTTCTTT
-	TRBV9	TRBJ1-5	-	CASSVGERQPQHF	TGTGCCAGCAGCGTAGGGGAGAGGCAGCCCCAGCATTTT
TRBD2	TRBV18	TRBJ2-3	-	CASSPRGITDTQYF	TGTGCCAGCTCTCCGCGGGGGATCACAGATACGCAGTATTTT
TRBD1	TRBV10-1	TRBJ1-1	-	CASSPRQGTEAFF	TGCGCCAGCAGTCCTAGACAGGGAACTGAAGCTTTCTTT
TRBD1	TRBV28	TRBJ2-1	-	CASSSEPGQARQQFF	TGTGCCAGCAGCTCCGAGCCGGGACAGGCTCGCCAGCAGTTCTTC
TRBD1	TRBV30	TRBJ2-7	-	CAWSPGTDYEQYF	TGTGCCTGGTCACCGGGGACAGATTACGAGCAGTACTTC
-	TRBV6-2/TRBV6-3	TRBJ2-3	-	CASSYQFTPSTDTQYF	TGTGCCAGCAGTTACCAGTTTACGCCCAGCACAGATACGCAGTATTTT
-	TRBV28	TRBJ1-6	once	CASRSGGSYNSPLHF	TGTGCCAGCAGGTCCGGGGGCTCCTATAATTCACCCCTCCACTTT
-	TRBV5-1	TRBJ2-5	-	CASSLASVRQETQYF	TGCGCCAGCAGCTTGGCTAGCGTGAGGCAAGAGACCCAGTACTTC
TRBD1	TRBV5-1	TRBJ1-3	-	CASSVTGAPGNTIYF	TGCGCCAGCAGCGTAACAGGGGCACCAGGAAACACCATATATTTT
TRBD2	TRBV24-1	TRBJ2-2	-	CATSGGTSGGAGGTGELFF	TGTGCCACCAGTGGCGGGACTAGCGGGGGGGCCGGGGGAACCGGGGAGCTGTTTTTT
-	TRBV24-1	TRBJ2-1	-	CATSDQVNSNEQFF	TGTGCCACCAGTGACCAAGTTAACAGTAATGAGCAGTTCTTC
-	TRBV6-5	TRBJ1-1	-	CASRRESYTEAFF	TGTGCCAGCAGGCGTGAAAGCTACACTGAAGCTTTCTTT
-	TRBV6-5	TRBJ2-7	-	CASTGSLYEQYF	TGTGCCAGCACGGGTTCCCTTTACGAGCAGTACTTC
-	TRBV7-9	TRBJ1-3	-	CASSLAAISGNTIYF	TGTGCCAGCAGCTTGGCGGCTATCTCTGGAAACACCATATATTTT
-	TRBV6-1	TRBJ2-3	-	CASSEGGPDTQYF	TGTGCCAGCAGTGAAGGTGGCCCAGATACGCAGTATTTT
-	TRBV5-1	TRBJ2-2	-	CASSPHAQANTGELFF	TGCGCCAGCAGCCCACATGCCCAGGCGAACACCGGGGAGCTGTTTTTT
-	TRBV18	TRBJ2-5	-	CASSALATSETQYF	TGTGCCAGCTCAGCTCTAGCTACTTCAGAGACCCAGTACTTC
TRBD1	TRBV28	TRBJ2-1	-	CASTRPYRGHEQFF	TGTGCCAGCACCCGACCTTACAGGGGTCATGAGCAGTTCTTC
TRBD1	TRBV10-3	TRBJ1-3	-	CAISETPMTGGMDTIYF	TGTGCCATCAGTGAGACCCCGATGACAGGGGGTATGGACACCATATATTTT
-	TRBV10-1	TRBJ2-2	-	CASSRTNTGELFF	TGCGCCAGCAGTAGGACAAACACCGGGGAGCTGTTTTTT
TRBD1	TRBV5-1	TRBJ1-2	-	CASTEARGAGYTF	TGCGCCAGCACGGAGGCCAGGGGGGCTGGCTACACCTTC
TRBD1	TRBV2	TRBJ1-2	-	CASSLDRGRRANYGYTF	TGTGCCAGCAGTCTTGACAGGGGAAGGAGGGCTAACTATGGCTACACCTTC
TRBD1	TRBV3-1/TRBV3-2	TRBJ1-4	-	CATQGAREKLFF	TGTGCCACCCAGGGGGCAAGGGAAAAACTGTTTTTT
-	TRBV20-1	TRBJ1-1	few	CSALRVTEAFF	TGCAGTGCCCTACGGGTCACTGAAGCTTTCTTT
TRBD2	TRBV27	TRBJ2-3	-	CASSFRGGTDTQYF	TGTGCCAGCAGCTTCCGGGGGGGAACAGATACGCAGTATTTT
-	TRBV4-1	TRBJ2-2	-	CASSQAYLMNTGELFF	TGCGCCAGCAGCCAAGCTTATCTAATGAACACCGGGGAGCTGTTTTTT
-	TRBV27	TRBJ1-5	-	CASSSRVDSNQPQHF	TGTGCCAGCAGTTCGAGGGTCGATAGCAATCAGCCCCAGCATTTT
TRBD1	TRBV9	TRBJ2-2	-	CASSALTGGPGSNTGELFF	TGTGCCAGCAGCGCTTTGACAGGGGGGCCGGGCTCGAACACCGGGGAGCTGTTTTTT
-	TRBV5-5	TRBJ1-4	-	CASTTNEKLFF	TGTGCCTCAACAACTAATGAAAAACTGTTTTTT
-	TRBV19	TRBJ1-6	-	CASSRADNSPLHF	TGTGCCAGTAGTAGGGCTGATAATTCACCCCTCCACTTT
-	TRBV2	TRBJ1-5	once	CASSETVAWQPQHF	TGTGCCAGCAGTGAAACGGTAGCTTGGCAGCCCCAGCATTTT
-	TRBV12-5	TRBJ2-3	-	CASGRIGTDTQYF	TGTGCTAGTGGTCGGATCGGGACAGATACGCAGTATTTT
-	TRBV19	TRBJ1-1	few	CASSRGIVLNTEAFF	TGTGCCAGTAGTCGGGGGATAGTCTTGAACACTGAAGCTTTCTTT
-	TRBV28	TRBJ1-5	-	CASSLQGQGNQPQHF	TGTGCCAGCAGTTTACAGGGCCAGGGGAATCAGCCCCAGCATTTT
-	TRBV5-6	TRBJ1-2	-	CASSLAGRAYGYTF	TGTGCCAGCAGCTTGGCCGGCAGGGCCTATGGCTACACCTTC
-	TRBV6-1	TRBJ1-4	-	CASMSQSNEKLFF	TGTGCCAGCATGTCGCAGTCTAATGAAAAACTGTTTTTT
-	TRBV25-1	TRBJ1-2	once	CASSATAYGYTF	TGTGCCAGCAGTGCTACCGCCTATGGCTACACCTTC
-	TRBV5-4	TRBJ2-7	once	CASSSGSYEQYF	TGTGCCAGCAGTTCGGGGAGTTACGAGCAGTACTTC
-	TRBV11-2	TRBJ1-1	-	CASSLRRRATEAFF	TGTGCCAGCAGCTTACGGAGGAGGGCAACTGAAGCTTTCTTT
-	TRBV5-1	TRBJ2-7	-	CASRLTGTYEQYF	TGCGCCAGCAGATTAACAGGGACATACGAGCAGTACTTC
-	TRBV19	TRBJ1-6	-	CASRTMDSYSPLHF	TGTGCCAGTAGGACGATGGACAGTTATTCACCCCTCCACTTT
TRBD1	TRBV18	TRBJ2-3	-	CASSLTGQGTDTQYF	TGTGCCAGCTCACTTACAGGACAGGGCACAGATACGCAGTATTTT